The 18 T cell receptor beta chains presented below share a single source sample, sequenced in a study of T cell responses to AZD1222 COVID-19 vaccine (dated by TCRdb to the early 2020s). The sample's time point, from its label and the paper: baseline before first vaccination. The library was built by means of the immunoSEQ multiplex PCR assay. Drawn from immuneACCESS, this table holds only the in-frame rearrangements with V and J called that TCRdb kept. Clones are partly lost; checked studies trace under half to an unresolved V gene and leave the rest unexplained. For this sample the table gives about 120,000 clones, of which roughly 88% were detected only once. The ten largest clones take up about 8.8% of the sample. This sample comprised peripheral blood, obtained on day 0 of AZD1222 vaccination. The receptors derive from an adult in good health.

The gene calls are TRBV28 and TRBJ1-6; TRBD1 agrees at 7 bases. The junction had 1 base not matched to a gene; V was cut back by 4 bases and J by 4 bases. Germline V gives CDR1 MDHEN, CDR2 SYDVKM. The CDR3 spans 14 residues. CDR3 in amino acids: CASSSTGYNSPLHF. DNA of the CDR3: TGTGCCAGCAGTTCGACAGGGTATAATTCACCCCTCCACTTT.

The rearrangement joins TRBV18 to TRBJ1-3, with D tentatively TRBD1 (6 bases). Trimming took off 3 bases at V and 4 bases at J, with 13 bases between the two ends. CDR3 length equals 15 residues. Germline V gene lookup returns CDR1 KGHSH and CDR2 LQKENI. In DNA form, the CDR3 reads TGTGCCAGCTCACCCGACGGGGGGCAAGGAAACACCATATATTTT. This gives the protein CASSPDGGQGNTIYF.

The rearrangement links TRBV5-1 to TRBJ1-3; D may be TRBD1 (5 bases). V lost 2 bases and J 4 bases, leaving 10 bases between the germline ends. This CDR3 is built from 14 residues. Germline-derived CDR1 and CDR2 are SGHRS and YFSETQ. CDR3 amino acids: CASSFAGSGNTIYF. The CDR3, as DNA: TGCGCCAGCAGCTTTGCAGGGTCAGGAAACACCATATATTTT.

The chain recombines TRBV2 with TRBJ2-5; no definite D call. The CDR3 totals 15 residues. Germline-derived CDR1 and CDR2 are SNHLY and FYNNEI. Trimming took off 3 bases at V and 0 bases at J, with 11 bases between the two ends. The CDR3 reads CASSDVARYQETQYF. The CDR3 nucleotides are TGTGCCAGCAGTGACGTAGCCCGGTACCAAGAGACCCAGTACTTC.

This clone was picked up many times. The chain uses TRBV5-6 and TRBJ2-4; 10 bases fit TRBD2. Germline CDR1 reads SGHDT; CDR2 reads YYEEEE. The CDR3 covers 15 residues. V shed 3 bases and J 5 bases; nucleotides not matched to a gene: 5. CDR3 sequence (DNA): TGTGCCAGCAGCTCCCTTCTAGCGGGAGAAAACATTCAGTACTTC. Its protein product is CASSSLLAGENIQYF.

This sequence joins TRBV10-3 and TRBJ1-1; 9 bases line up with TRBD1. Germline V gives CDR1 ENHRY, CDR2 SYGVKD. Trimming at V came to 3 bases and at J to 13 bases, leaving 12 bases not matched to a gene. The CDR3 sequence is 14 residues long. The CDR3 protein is CAISDPPMGQGIFF. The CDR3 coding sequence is TGTGCCATCAGTGATCCTCCTATGGGACAGGGAATTTTCTTT.

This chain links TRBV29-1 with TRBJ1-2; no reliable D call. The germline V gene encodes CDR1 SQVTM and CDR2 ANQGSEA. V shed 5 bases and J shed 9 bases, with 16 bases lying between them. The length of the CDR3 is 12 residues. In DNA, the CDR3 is TGCAGCGTTCTTCTAGCTTCCGGAAGCTACACCTTC. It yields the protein CSVLLASGSYTF.

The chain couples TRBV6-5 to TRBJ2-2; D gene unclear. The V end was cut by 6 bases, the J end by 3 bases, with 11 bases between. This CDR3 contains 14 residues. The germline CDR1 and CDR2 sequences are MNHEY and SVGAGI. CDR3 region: CASSRLKYTGELFF. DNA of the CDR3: TGTGCCAGCAGCCGACTGAAGTACACCGGGGAGCTGTTTTTT.

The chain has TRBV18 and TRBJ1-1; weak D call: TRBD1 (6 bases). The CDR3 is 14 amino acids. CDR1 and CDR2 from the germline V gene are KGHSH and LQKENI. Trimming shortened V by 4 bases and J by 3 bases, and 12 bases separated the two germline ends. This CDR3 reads CASSQGRGHTEAFF. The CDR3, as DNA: TGTGCCAGCTCACAGGGCAGGGGACACACTGAAGCTTTCTTT. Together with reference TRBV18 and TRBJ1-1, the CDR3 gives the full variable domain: NAGVMQNPRHLVRRRGQEARLRCSPMKGHSHVYWYRQLPEEGLKFMVYLQKENIIDESGMPKERFSAEFPKEGPSILRIQQVVRGDSAAYFCASSQGRGHTEAFFGQGTRLTVV.

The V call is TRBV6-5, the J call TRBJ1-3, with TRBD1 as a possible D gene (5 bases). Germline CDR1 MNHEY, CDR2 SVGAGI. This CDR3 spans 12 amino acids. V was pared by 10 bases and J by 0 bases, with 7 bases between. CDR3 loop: CATQGSGNTIYF. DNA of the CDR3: TGTGCCACCCAGGGCTCTGGAAACACCATATATTTT.

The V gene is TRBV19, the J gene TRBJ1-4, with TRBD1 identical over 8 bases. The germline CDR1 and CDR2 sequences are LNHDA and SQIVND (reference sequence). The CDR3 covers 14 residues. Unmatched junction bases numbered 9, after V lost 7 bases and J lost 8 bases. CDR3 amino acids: CASTLDREREKLFF. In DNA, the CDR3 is TGTGCCAGTACCCTGGACAGGGAGAGAGAAAAACTGTTTTTT. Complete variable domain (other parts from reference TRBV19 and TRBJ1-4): DGGITQSPKYLFRKEGQNVTLSCEQNLNHDAMYWYRQDPGQGLRLIYYSQIVNDFQKGDIAEGYSVSREKKESFPLTVTSAQKNPTAFYLCASTLDREREKLFFGSGTQLSVL.

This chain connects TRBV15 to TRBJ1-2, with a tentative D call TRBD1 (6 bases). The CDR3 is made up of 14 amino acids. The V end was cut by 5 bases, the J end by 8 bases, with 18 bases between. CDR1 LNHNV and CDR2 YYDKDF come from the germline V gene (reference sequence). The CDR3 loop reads CATSAAQGFQGYTF. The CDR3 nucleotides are TGTGCCACCAGCGCCGCACAGGGTTTCCAAGGCTACACCTTC. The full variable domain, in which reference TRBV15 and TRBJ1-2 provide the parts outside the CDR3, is DAMVIQNPRYQVTQFGKPVTLSCSQTLNHNVMYWYQQKSSQAPKLLFHYYDKDFNNEADTPDNFQSRRPNTSFCFLDIRSPGLGDTAMYLCATSAAQGFQGYTFGSGTRLTVV.

This CDR3 reads CASSLVGQGYEQYF. The DNA of the CDR3 is TGTGCCAGCAGCTTGGTAGGACAGGGCTACGAGCAGTACTTC. The rearrangement uses TRBV5-5 and TRBJ2-7; TRBD1 aligns across 8 bases. Trimming took 0 bases from V and 3 from J; bases not matched to a gene: 2. The CDR3 length is 14 residues. Germline V lookup: CDR1 SGHKS, CDR2 YYEKEE (reference sequence).

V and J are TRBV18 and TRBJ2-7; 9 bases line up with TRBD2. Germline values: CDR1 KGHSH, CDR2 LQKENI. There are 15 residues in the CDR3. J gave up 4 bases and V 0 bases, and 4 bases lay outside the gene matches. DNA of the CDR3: TGTGCCAGCTCACCACCTAGTAGCGGGGGATACGAGCAGTACTTC. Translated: CASSPPSSGGYEQYF. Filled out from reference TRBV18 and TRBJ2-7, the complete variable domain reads NAGVMQNPRHLVRRRGQEARLRCSPMKGHSHVYWYRQLPEEGLKFMVYLQKENIIDESGMPKERFSAEFPKEGPSILRIQQVVRGDSAAYFCASSPPSSGGYEQYFGPGTRLTVT.

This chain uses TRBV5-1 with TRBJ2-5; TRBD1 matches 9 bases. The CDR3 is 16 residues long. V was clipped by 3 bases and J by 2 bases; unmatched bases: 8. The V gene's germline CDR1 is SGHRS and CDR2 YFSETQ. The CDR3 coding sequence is TGCGCCAGCAGCTACCGCGCGACAGGGGGGCAAGAGACCCAGTACTTC. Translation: CASSYRATGGQETQYF.

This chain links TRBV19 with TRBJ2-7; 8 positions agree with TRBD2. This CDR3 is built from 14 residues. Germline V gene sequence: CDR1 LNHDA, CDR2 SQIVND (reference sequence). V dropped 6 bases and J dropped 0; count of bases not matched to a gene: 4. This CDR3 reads CASSPAGGSYEQYF. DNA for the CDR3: TGTGCCAGTAGCCCCGCGGGGGGCTCCTACGAGCAGTACTTC.

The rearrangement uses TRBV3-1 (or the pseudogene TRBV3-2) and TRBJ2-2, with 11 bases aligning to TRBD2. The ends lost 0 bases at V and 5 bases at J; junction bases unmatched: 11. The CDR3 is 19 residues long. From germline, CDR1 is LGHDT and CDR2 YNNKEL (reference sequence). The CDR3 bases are TGTGCCAGCAGCCAAGAATCCAGGCTAGCGGGAGGTCGGACCGGGGAGCTGTTTTTT. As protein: CASSQESRLAGGRTGELFF.

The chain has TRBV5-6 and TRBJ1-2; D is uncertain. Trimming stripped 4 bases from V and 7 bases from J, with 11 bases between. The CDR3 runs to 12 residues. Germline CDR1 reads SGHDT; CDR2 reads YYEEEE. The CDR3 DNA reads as TGTGCCAGCAGCGCCGTGGACGCTGGCTACACCTTC. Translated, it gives CASSAVDAGYTF.